The T cell receptor beta chain under discussion was sequenced for a study of breast tumors, draining lymph nodes, adjacent tissues. General observations from the study: Luminal-like breast cancer showed significantly higher tumor–nontumor repertoire similarity than basal-like. Most tumor T cells seemingly derive from lymph node, then expand in tumor.

Breast cancer patients provided tissue from their axillary draining lymph nodes. This clonotype was recorded at least ten times. Its matching antigen is unknown. TCRdb re-analysed the multiplex PCR reads in MiXCR, keeping a single row per CDR3 protein. Of 170,000 or so distinct CDR3 sequences listed, roughly a third are singletons. Material: axillary lymph node tissue. This clonotype was obtained from a female donor with breast cancer. Some clones in this sample may be carry-over from other donors' samples.

As DNA, the CDR3 is TGTGCCAGCATCCAGGACAGGGGAAACTATGGCTACACCTTC. It encodes CASIQDRGNYGYTF. The chain joins TRBV12-3 or TRBV12-4 to TRBJ1-2; 9 bases align to TRBD1. This CDR3 contains 14 residues. Trimming cost V 7 bases and J 2 bases; bases outside gene matches: 5.